The 9 T cell receptor beta chains given below trace back to one sample, sequenced in a study of PD-L1 blockade in urothelial cancer. Sequencing used immunoSEQ multiplex PCR; TCRdb keeps in-frame clones, though not all of them. In the table there are about 24,000 clones, around 88% of which are singletons. The source was PBMCs, collected around atezolizumab (anti-PD-L1) treatment. These TCRs come from a man aged 45 to 65 with urothelial cancer.

The chain carries TRBV7-9 and TRBJ2-2; D is unresolved. The CDR3 consists of 12 residues. V shed 5 bases and J shed 10 bases, with 11 bases lying between them. Germline V lookup: CDR1 SEHNR, CDR2 FQNEAQ (reference sequence). This chain's CDR3 is CASSHDISELFF. In DNA form, the CDR3 reads TGTGCCAGCAGCCACGACATCTCGGAGCTGTTTTTT.

This chain links TRBV28 with TRBJ2-2; the match to TRBD1 covers 9 bases. With V trimmed by 11 bases and J by 5 bases, 0 bases remained unmatched. This CDR3 comprises 11 residues. Germline CDR1 reads MDHEN; CDR2 reads SYDVKM. The CDR3: CAGQGTGELFF. CDR3 sequence (DNA): TGTGCCGGACAGGGGACCGGGGAGCTGTTTTTT. Looking up the rest from reference TRBV28 and TRBJ2-2 gives the full variable domain: DVKVTQSSRYLVKRTGEKVFLECVQDMDHENMFWYRQDPGLGLRLIYFSYDVKMKEKGDIPEGYSVSREKKERFSLILESASTNQTSMYLCAGQGTGELFFGEGSRLTVL.

This clone was recorded only once. V usage is TRBV11-3 and J usage is TRBJ2-3, with D hard to call. Germline CDR1 is SGHNT and CDR2 is YENEEA. V was cut by 0 bases and J by 3 bases, with 4 bases left in between. This CDR3 comprises 13 residues. The CDR3 sequence is CASSLDNTDTQYF. The CDR3 DNA follows: TGTGCCAGCAGCTTAGATAATACAGATACGCAGTATTTT.

V usage is TRBV30 and J usage is TRBJ2-3; D perhaps matches TRBD1 (6 bases). The V end lost 5 bases, the J end lost 2 bases, and 17 bases lay between the germline ends. CDR3 length: 15 amino acids. The germline gives CDR1 GTSNPN, CDR2 SVGIG (reference sequence). CDR3 sequence (DNA): TGTGCCTGGCACCGGGACAACTCCAACACAGATACGCAGTATTTT. Translating it yields CAWHRDNSNTDTQYF.

The chain carries TRBV29-1 and TRBJ1-1; 7 nucleotides match TRBD1. V shed 6 bases, J shed 2 bases, and the junction held 3 bases outside the gene matches. Germline V gene data show CDR1 as SQVTM and CDR2 as ANQGSEA. This CDR3 spans 12 amino acids. The CDR3: CSVRDSNTEAFF. CDR3 DNA: TGCAGCGTCCGGGACAGCAACACTGAAGCTTTCTTT.

The chain couples TRBV5-1 to TRBJ1-4, with 8 bases lining up with TRBD1. The CDR3 runs to 17 residues. With 0 bases clipped from V and 0 bases from J, the junction kept 4 bases outside the gene matches. Germline lookup yields CDR1 SGHRS and CDR2 YFSETQ. The CDR3 protein is CASSLAGTGATNEKLFF. CDR3 DNA sequence: TGCGCCAGCAGCTTGGCCGGGACAGGAGCAACTAATGAAAAACTGTTTTTT.

The gene calls are TRBV5-1 and TRBJ2-7; 8 bases are shared with TRBD2. The CDR3 runs to 16 residues. The germline gives CDR1 SGHRS, CDR2 YFSETQ. J lost 2 bases, V lost 0 bases, and 7 bases had no gene match. CDR3 sequence: CASSLDRLARTYEQYF. The CDR3 nucleotides read TGCGCCAGCAGCTTGGACAGACTAGCGAGAACCTACGAGCAGTACTTC.

The CDR3 DNA reads TGTGCCAGCAGCGTAGGAGCCTTTTTCACCGGGGAGCTGTTTTTT. This translates into CASSVGAFFTGELFF. This chain connects TRBV9 to TRBJ2-2; D is undetermined. Germline CDR1 is SGDLS and CDR2 is YYNGEE. Trimming stripped 0 bases from V and 4 bases from J, with 10 bases between. CDR3 size: 15 residues.

This rearrangement joins TRBV6-1 to TRBJ2-2; 9 nucleotides align to TRBD1. J was trimmed by 6 bases and V by 5 bases; bases with no gene match: 1. CDR1 and CDR2 (germline): MNHNS, SASEGT. The CDR3 runs 13 residues. CDR3 in DNA: TGTGCCAGCAGTCGACAGGGGGCCGGGGAGCTGTTTTTT. Amino acids: CASSRQGAGELFF.